The 3 T cell receptor beta chains below all came from one sample that was sequenced in a study of regulatory T cells in long-lasting Graves disease. Arm-PCR of CDR3 regions with iRepertoire HTBI primers generated TCR beta libraries. TCRdb passed the multiplex PCR reads through MiXCR, listing each CDR3 protein once. Among about 430,000 distinct CDR3 sequences, roughly a fifth were seen once, and the ten largest hold roughly an eighth. Time point specified: persistent/refractory GD, antithyroid drugs over 5 years with positive TRAb. The TCR library was prepared using RNA isolated from PBMCs. This specimen was peripheral blood mononuclear cells (PBMCs), taken when the disease was refractory, from a patient treated with antithyroid drugs. The receptors here all came from a female donor with Graves disease.

This clonotype was seen repeatedly, ten times or more. At one of its ends the junction is not consistent with the germline gene, which may arise from a read error. The rearrangement uses TRBV28 and TRBJ1-1; TRBD1 might be the D (5 bases). This CDR3 spans 14 amino acids. The germline gives CDR1 MDHEN, CDR2 SYDVKM. CDR3 protein: CASSLSQGNTEAFF. As DNA, the CDR3 is TGTGCCAGCAGCTTATCTCAGGGGAACACTGAAGCTTTCTTT.

CDR3 sequence (DNA): TGTGCCAGCAGTTACCGACAGGGGCTCCAGCCCCAGCATTTT. Translated, it gives CASSYRQGLQPQHF. The chain recombines TRBV6-2 or TRBV6-3 with TRBJ1-5, with TRBD1 matching over 8 bases. Germline lookup yields CDR1 MNHEY and CDR2 SVGEGT. J lost 7 bases, V lost 2 bases, and 4 bases had no gene match. This CDR3 has 14 residues.

This clonotype was observed at least ten times. J is TRBJ2-7 and V is TRBV15; possibly TRBD2 for D (6 bases). Between the trimmed V and J ends, which lost 0 bases and 6 bases, there was a span of 12 bases. This CDR3 is 14 amino acids long. Germline V CDR1 and CDR2: LNHNV, YYDKDF (reference sequence). CDR3 sequence reads: CATSRDPSAAEQYF. DNA for the CDR3: TGTGCCACCAGCAGAGACCCTAGCGCAGCCGAGCAGTACTTC. Full variable domain (outside the CDR3, taken from reference TRBV15 and TRBJ2-7): DAMVIQNPRYQVTQFGKPVTLSCSQTLNHNVMYWYQQKSSQAPKLLFHYYDKDFNNEADTPDNFQSRRPNTSFCFLDIRSPGLGDTAMYLCATSRDPSAAEQYFGPGTRLTVT.